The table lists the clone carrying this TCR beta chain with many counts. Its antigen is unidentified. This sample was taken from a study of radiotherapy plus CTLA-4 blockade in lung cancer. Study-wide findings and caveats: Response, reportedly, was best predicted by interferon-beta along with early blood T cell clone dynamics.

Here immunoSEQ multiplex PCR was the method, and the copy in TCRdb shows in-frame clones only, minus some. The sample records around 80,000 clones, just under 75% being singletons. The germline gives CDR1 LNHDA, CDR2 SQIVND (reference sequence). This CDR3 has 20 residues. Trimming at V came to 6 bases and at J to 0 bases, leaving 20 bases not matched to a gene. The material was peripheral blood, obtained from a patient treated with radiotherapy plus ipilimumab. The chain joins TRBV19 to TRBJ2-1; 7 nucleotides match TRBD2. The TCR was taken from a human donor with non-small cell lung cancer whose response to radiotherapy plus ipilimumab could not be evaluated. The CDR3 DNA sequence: TGTGCCAGTAGCCCCGAGAGTGTTTCCTGGCGGGAGTACTCCTACAATGAGCAGTTCTTC. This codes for CASSPESVSWREYSYNEQFF. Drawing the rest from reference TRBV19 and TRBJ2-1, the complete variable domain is DGGITQSPKYLFRKEGQNVTLSCEQNLNHDAMYWYRQDPGQGLRLIYYSQIVNDFQKGDIAEGYSVSREKKESFPLTVTSAQKNPTAFYLCASSPESVSWREYSYNEQFFGPGTRLTVL.